Listed below are T cell receptor beta chains from one sample, sequenced in a study of blood T cell repertoires in COVID-19. TCRdb's copy holds only in-frame clones and misses some; the assay was immunoSEQ multiplex PCR. The data hold about 100,000 clones, with 55% to 75% observed a single time. The sample was peripheral blood. These receptors were collected from a woman in her thirties or forties with acute or convalescent COVID-19. Both conserved end residues are part of each CDR3. D genes are given only for firm matches. Rows give clone size only sometimes, using once, few, many, or a class for an expanded clone.

TRBD1 | TRBJ1-1 | TRBV7-8 | . | CASSRQGNTEAFF | TGTGCCAGCAGCCGACAGGGGAACACTGAAGCTTTCTTT
. | TRBJ2-1 | TRBV28 | . | CASRTGRAHNEQFF | TGTGCCAGCAGAACAGGGAGGGCGCACAATGAGCAGTTCTTC
. | TRBJ1-1 | TRBV2 | . | CASSAQGNTEAFF | TGTGCCAGCAGTGCGCAGGGCAACACTGAAGCTTTCTTT
. | TRBJ1-2 | TRBV9 | . | CASSVESMPHYGYTF | TGTGCCAGCAGCGTAGAGAGCATGCCCCATTATGGCTACACCTTC
. | TRBJ2-7 | TRBV5-1 | . | CASSSEGAYEQYF | TGCGCCAGCAGCTCCGAGGGGGCCTACGAGCAGTACTTC
. | TRBJ2-1 | TRBV7-9 | . | CASSLGISSERVGRNEQFF | TGTGCCAGCAGCTTAGGGATTTCGTCTGAGAGGGTGGGGAGGAATGAGCAGTTCTTC
. | TRBJ2-7 | TRBV3-1/TRBV3-2 | . | CASSQDSGVRYF | TGTGCCAGCAGCCAAGATTCGGGGGTACGGTACTTC
. | TRBJ1-1 | TRBV7-8 | . | CASTQLDTYTEAFF | TGTGCCAGTACGCAATTGGACACCTACACTGAAGCTTTCTTT
TRBD1 | TRBJ1-2 | TRBV19 | . | CASRNPDRVGGYTF | TGTGCCAGTAGGAACCCGGACAGGGTGGGTGGCTACACCTTC
TRBD1 | TRBJ1-2 | TRBV5-1 | once | CASSLRDRENRNYGYTF | TGCGCCAGCAGCCTGCGGGACAGGGAAAACCGCAACTATGGCTACACCTTC
TRBD1 | TRBJ2-7 | TRBV6-5 | few | CASIGTAQSYEQYF | TGTGCCAGCATAGGGACAGCCCAATCCTACGAGCAGTACTTC
. | TRBJ2-5 | TRBV3-1/TRBV3-2 | . | CASGLIEMETQYF | TGTGCCAGCGGTTTAATTGAGATGGAGACCCAGTACTTC
. | TRBJ2-1 | TRBV2 | once | CASSETGANVVF | TGTGCCAGCAGTGAAACAGGAGCAAACGTGGTCTTC
. | TRBJ1-1 | TRBV7-2 | . | CASSLDGSNTEAFF | TGTGCCAGCAGCTTAGACGGGTCAAACACTGAAGCTTTCTTT
. | TRBJ2-3 | TRBV6-1 | . | CASSEAEAATQYF | TGTGCCAGCAGTGAAGCTGAGGCCGCCACGCAGTATTTT
. | TRBJ1-1 | TRBV7-6 | . | CASREGLVTEAFF | TGTGCCAGCAGGGAGGGGCTGGTCACTGAAGCTTTCTTT
TRBD2 | TRBJ2-2 | TRBV5-5 | few | CASGPSVAGLNTGELFF | TGTGCCAGCGGACCCTCGGTAGCGGGTTTGAACACCGGGGAGCTGTTTTTT
. | TRBJ2-3 | TRBV2 | . | CASQADVFTDTQYF | TGTGCCAGCCAGGCCGACGTTTTCACAGATACGCAGTATTTT
. | TRBJ2-1 | TRBV27 | many | CASRLGAGYEQFF | TGTGCCAGCAGATTGGGGGCCGGGTATGAGCAGTTCTTC
TRBD2 | TRBJ2-2 | TRBV11-2 | . | CASSSLTGGFNTGELFF | TGTGCCAGCAGCTCCCTGACGGGGGGGTTTAACACCGGGGAGCTGTTTTTT
. | TRBJ2-2 | TRBV7-9 | few | CASSQEFQRANTGELFF | TGTGCCAGCAGCCAGGAATTTCAGCGGGCGAACACCGGGGAGCTGTTTTTT
TRBD1 | TRBJ2-2 | TRBV12-3/TRBV12-4 | . | CASSWTGTGELFF | TGTGCCAGCAGTTGGACAGGCACCGGGGAGCTGTTTTTT
TRBD1 | TRBJ1-2 | TRBV7-2 | few | CASSLGQGHYGYTF | TGTGCCAGCAGCTTAGGACAGGGACACTATGGCTACACCTTC
. | TRBJ2-2 | TRBV5-5 | . | CASSPQVLTGELFF | TGTGCCAGCAGCCCCCAGGTCCTTACCGGGGAGCTGTTTTTT
TRBD1 | TRBJ2-6 | TRBV19 | once | CASSTPGQAGANVLTF | TGTGCCAGTAGTACCCCCGGACAGGCTGGGGCCAACGTCCTGACTTTC
. | TRBJ1-2 | TRBV3-1/TRBV3-2 | few | CASSHQGNYGYTF | TGTGCCAGCAGCCATCAGGGGAACTATGGCTACACCTTC
. | TRBJ2-3 | TRBV27 | . | CASSLSGYLWTDTQYF | TGTGCCAGCAGTTTATCGGGCTACCTATGGACAGATACGCAGTATTTT